This T cell receptor (beta chain) was sequenced during a study of T cells in Graves' hyperthyroidism and ophthalmopathy. Overall study context: The authors collected peripheral blood at initial diagnosis, before any treatment.

This clonotype was observed many times. Orbital computed tomography and thyroid ultrasound, together with serum TRAb and thyroxine and clinical symptoms, were used for diagnoses. The source material, RNA transcripts, was used to amplify TCR beta CDR3 regions. First-round RT-PCR with HTBI primers amplified the TCR CDR3 region. TCRdb re-derived calls from the multiplex PCR reads in MiXCR, one entry per CDR3 protein. The sample lists a few hundred thousand distinct CDR3 sequences, 14% occurring once. Material: blood. This TCR was sampled from a woman aged 25 to 45 with Graves' ophthalmopathy.

The CDR3 coding sequence is TGTGCCAGCAGTTTAAGTCCGCTAGCGGGGTTTGATGAGCAGTTCTTC. It encodes CASSLSPLAGFDEQFF. The chain joins TRBV28 to TRBJ2-1; TRBD2 aligns across 9 bases. The CDR3 covers 16 residues. V was clipped by 2 bases and J by 8 bases; unmatched bases: 10. Germline CDR1 is MDHEN and CDR2 is SYDVKM.